This T cell receptor beta chain was found in a study of CD8 T cells in ankylosing spondylitis. TCRdb recomputed calls from the 5' RACE reads with MiXCR, one row per CDR3 protein. The table has fewer than 550,000 distinct CDR3 sequences, approximately 5.3% seen once; the top ten hold around 3.6%. Study-level results: Seemingly distinctive of ankylosing spondylitis blood was a TCR beta motif formed by eight highly homologous variants.

The CDR3 consists of 13 residues. The germline CDR1 and CDR2 sequences are LNHNV and YYDKDF (reference sequence). V was clipped by 3 bases and J by 2 bases, with 7 bases between them. This clonotype has ten or more counts. Its antigen is not known. This clonotype was obtained from a male donor with ankylosing spondylitis. The rearrangement joins TRBV15 to TRBJ1-2, with D maybe TRBD1 (5 bases). The material sequenced was blood, either unsorted or a sorted T cell fraction (not recorded which). CDR3 protein: CATSRPGNYGYTF. CDR3 in DNA: TGTGCCACCAGCAGGCCAGGGAACTATGGCTACACCTTC.